This T cell receptor (beta chain) is from a study of a mutant IDH1 vaccine in newly diagnosed glioma. This sample's time point: week 11, during vaccination. What each vaccine dose contained was 300 ug of mutant IDH1 20-mer peptide, accompanied by topical imiquimod. Donors had new IDH1-mutant astrocytomas of WHO grade 3 or 4 (ATRX-lost). The J segment lost 3 bases and the V segment lost 0 bases, leaving 1 base of the junction unmatched. The CDR3 runs 15 residues. The germline V gene has CDR1 LNHDA and CDR2 SQIVND (reference sequence). A word on this clone: Its antigen remains unknown.

Clones were sequenced by immunoSEQ multiplex PCR, and TCRdb holds only the in-frame ones, with some missing. The sample consists of 55,000 to 70,000 clones, around nine tenths of them appearing once. This receptor was obtained from a man between 35 and 55 years old with glioma. Here the sequenced sample was PBMCs, taken from a glioma patient whose treatment included an IDH1 peptide vaccine. This rearrangement joins TRBV19 to TRBJ2-1; 8 nucleotides align to TRBD1. CDR3 DNA: TGTGCCAGTAGTATAGAAGGGACAGGCTACAATGAGCAGTTCTTC. As protein: CASSIEGTGYNEQFF. The full variable domain, rest sourced from reference TRBV19 and TRBJ2-1, is DGGITQSPKYLFRKEGQNVTLSCEQNLNHDAMYWYRQDPGQGLRLIYYSQIVNDFQKGDIAEGYSVSREKKESFPLTVTSAQKNPTAFYLCASSIEGTGYNEQFFGPGTRLTVL.